The rows below give T cell receptor beta chains drawn from one sample of a study of vaccination and CD4 T cells after COVID-19. Each CDR3 protein gets one entry after TCRdb re-called the PCR reads with MiXCR. Of about 12,000 distinct CDR3 sequences in the sample, around half are singletons; the top ten hold roughly 29%. No antigen has been assigned to these receptors. Sequencing was done on a sample of CD4+ T cells from blood, cultured in vitro. These receptors were collected from a human donor who had recovered from COVID-19. The CDR3 runs from the conserved cysteine through the conserved F or W. Each record gives: V gene, D gene, J gene, clone size, CDR3 protein, CDR3 DNA. D genes are given only for firm matches. Some rows have no size entry. The others give once, few or many, or a class for an expanded clone.

v_call: TRBV7-9; d_call: .; j_call: TRBJ1-2; clone_size: .; cdr3_aa: CASTYRESGYGYTF; cdr3_nt: TGTGCCAGCACCTACCGGGAGAGCGGTTATGGCTACACCTTC
v_call: TRBV27; d_call: TRBD1; j_call: TRBJ2-2; clone_size: .; cdr3_aa: CASSRGQGVAGELFF; cdr3_nt: TGTGCCAGCAGCCGAGGACAGGGAGTGGCCGGGGAGCTGTTTTTT
v_call: TRBV20-1; d_call: TRBD1; j_call: TRBJ1-5; clone_size: once; cdr3_aa: CSASKTTGSNQPQHF; cdr3_nt: TGCAGTGCTAGCAAAACGACAGGGTCGAATCAGCCCCAGCATTTT
v_call: TRBV6-5; d_call: .; j_call: TRBJ2-5; clone_size: .; cdr3_aa: CASSFSSGVEETQYF; cdr3_nt: TGTGCCAGCAGTTTCTCCTCAGGGGTAGAAGAGACCCAGTACTTC
v_call: TRBV7-9; d_call: .; j_call: TRBJ1-3; clone_size: .; cdr3_aa: CASSNDRSGNTIYF; cdr3_nt: TGTGCCAGCAGCAACGACAGGTCCGGAAACACCATATATTTT
v_call: TRBV20-1; d_call: TRBD2; j_call: TRBJ2-3; clone_size: .; cdr3_aa: CSAGAGGRGDTQYF; cdr3_nt: TGCAGTGCCGGGGCGGGGGGGCGTGGAGATACGCAGTATTTT
v_call: TRBV20-1; d_call: TRBD2; j_call: TRBJ2-1; clone_size: .; cdr3_aa: CSARAGELFIDNEQFF; cdr3_nt: TGCAGTGCTAGGGCGGGGGAACTCTTCATTGACAATGAGCAGTTCTTC
v_call: TRBV7-2; d_call: .; j_call: TRBJ2-4; clone_size: .; cdr3_aa: CASSLGGAAKNIQYF; cdr3_nt: TGTGCCAGCAGCTTAGGCGGGGCAGCCAAAAACATTCAGTACTTC
v_call: TRBV5-1; d_call: .; j_call: TRBJ1-2; clone_size: .; cdr3_aa: CASSPVRESWYGYTF; cdr3_nt: TGCGCCAGCAGCCCCGTCCGGGAGAGTTGGTATGGCTACACCTTC
v_call: TRBV15; d_call: TRBD2; j_call: TRBJ2-1; clone_size: few; cdr3_aa: CATSRVTSGGYEQFF; cdr3_nt: TGTGCCACCAGCAGAGTAACTAGCGGGGGCTATGAGCAGTTCTTC
v_call: TRBV20-1; d_call: TRBD2; j_call: TRBJ2-7; clone_size: .; cdr3_aa: CSAATSGNYEQYF; cdr3_nt: TGCAGTGCTGCGACTAGCGGGAACTACGAGCAGTACTTC
v_call: TRBV9; d_call: .; j_call: TRBJ2-5; clone_size: .; cdr3_aa: CASSVGGDSAQYF; cdr3_nt: TGTGCCAGCAGCGTAGGCGGGGATTCGGCCCAGTACTTC
v_call: TRBV20-1; d_call: TRBD2; j_call: TRBJ2-1; clone_size: .; cdr3_aa: CSARGGLAATNEQFF; cdr3_nt: TGCAGTGCTAGAGGAGGGCTAGCGGCCACCAATGAGCAGTTCTTC
v_call: TRBV6-2/TRBV6-3; d_call: .; j_call: TRBJ2-2; clone_size: .; cdr3_aa: CASSYSIDRLNTGELFF; cdr3_nt: TGTGCCAGCAGTTACTCTATTGACAGGTTGAACACCGGGGAGCTGTTTTTT
v_call: TRBV7-2; d_call: .; j_call: TRBJ1-2; clone_size: few; cdr3_aa: CASSLWSEGGYTF; cdr3_nt: TGTGCCAGCAGCTTATGGTCCGAAGGCGGCTACACCTTC
v_call: TRBV11-3; d_call: TRBD1; j_call: TRBJ1-1; clone_size: .; cdr3_aa: CASSPRQGTRTEAFF; cdr3_nt: TGTGCCAGCAGCCCTCGACAGGGGACGCGCACTGAAGCTTTCTTT
v_call: TRBV20-1; d_call: TRBD1; j_call: TRBJ1-2; clone_size: few; cdr3_aa: CSARDNRGLEGYTF; cdr3_nt: TGCAGTGCTAGAGATAACAGGGGGCTCGAAGGCTACACCTTC
v_call: TRBV20-1; d_call: .; j_call: TRBJ2-3; clone_size: .; cdr3_aa: CSASGSKGGSDTQYF; cdr3_nt: TGCAGTGCTAGCGGGTCTAAGGGCGGCTCAGATACGCAGTATTTT
v_call: TRBV10-3; d_call: .; j_call: TRBJ1-3; clone_size: .; cdr3_aa: CATSGGREGNTIYF; cdr3_nt: TGTGCCACCTCCGGGGGGCGGGAAGGAAACACCATATATTTT
v_call: TRBV6-1; d_call: TRBD1; j_call: TRBJ1-2; clone_size: .; cdr3_aa: CASSDRDWATF; cdr3_nt: TGTGCCAGCTCGGACAGGGATTGGGCCACCTTC
v_call: TRBV6-1; d_call: TRBD1; j_call: TRBJ2-1; clone_size: .; cdr3_aa: CASSAGQGLGNEQFF; cdr3_nt: TGTGCCAGCAGTGCCGGACAGGGGTTGGGCAATGAGCAGTTCTTC
v_call: TRBV20-1; d_call: TRBD2; j_call: TRBJ2-2; clone_size: .; cdr3_aa: CSAREVAGGQTGELFF; cdr3_nt: TGCAGTGCTAGAGAAGTGGCGGGAGGTCAAACCGGGGAGCTGTTTTTT
v_call: TRBV6-1; d_call: TRBD1; j_call: TRBJ1-2; clone_size: .; cdr3_aa: CASTPGTGLNYGYTF; cdr3_nt: TGTGCCAGCACTCCAGGGACAGGGCTTAACTATGGCTACACCTTC
v_call: TRBV6-2/TRBV6-3; d_call: .; j_call: TRBJ1-2; clone_size: .; cdr3_aa: CASSPEVVSPNYGYTF; cdr3_nt: TGTGCCAGCAGCCCCGAAGTAGTTTCTCCTAACTATGGCTACACCTTC
v_call: TRBV6-2/TRBV6-3; d_call: TRBD1; j_call: TRBJ2-1; clone_size: .; cdr3_aa: CASSSGQASGNEQFF; cdr3_nt: TGTGCCAGCAGCTCAGGACAGGCTAGTGGCAATGAGCAGTTCTTC
v_call: TRBV7-6; d_call: .; j_call: TRBJ2-3; clone_size: .; cdr3_aa: CASSWGVRSDTQYF; cdr3_nt: TGTGCCAGCAGCTGGGGGGTGCGTTCAGATACGCAGTATTTT
v_call: TRBV6-1; d_call: .; j_call: TRBJ1-5; clone_size: few; cdr3_aa: CAGGLHLGNQPQHF; cdr3_nt: TGTGCCGGAGGGTTACATTTGGGCAATCAGCCCCAGCATTTT